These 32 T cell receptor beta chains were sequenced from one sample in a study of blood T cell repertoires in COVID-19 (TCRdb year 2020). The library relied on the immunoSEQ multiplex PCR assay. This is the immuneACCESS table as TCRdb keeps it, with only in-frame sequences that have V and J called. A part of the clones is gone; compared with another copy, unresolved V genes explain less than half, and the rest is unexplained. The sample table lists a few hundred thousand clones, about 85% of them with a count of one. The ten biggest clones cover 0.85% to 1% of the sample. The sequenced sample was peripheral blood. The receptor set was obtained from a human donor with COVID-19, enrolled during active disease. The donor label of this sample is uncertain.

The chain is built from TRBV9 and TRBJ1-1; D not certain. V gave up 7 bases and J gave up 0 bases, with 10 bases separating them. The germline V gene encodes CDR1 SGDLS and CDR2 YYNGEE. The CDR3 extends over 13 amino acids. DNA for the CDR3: TGTGCCAGCCAACGGGTTTTGAACACTGAAGCTTTCTTT. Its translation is CASQRVLNTEAFF.

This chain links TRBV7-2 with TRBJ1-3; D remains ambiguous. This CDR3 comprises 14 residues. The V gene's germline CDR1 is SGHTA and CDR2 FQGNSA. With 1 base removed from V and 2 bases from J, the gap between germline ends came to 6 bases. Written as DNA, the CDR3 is TGTGCCAGCAGCTTAGTTGGCCCTGGAAACACCATATATTTT. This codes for CASSLVGPGNTIYF.

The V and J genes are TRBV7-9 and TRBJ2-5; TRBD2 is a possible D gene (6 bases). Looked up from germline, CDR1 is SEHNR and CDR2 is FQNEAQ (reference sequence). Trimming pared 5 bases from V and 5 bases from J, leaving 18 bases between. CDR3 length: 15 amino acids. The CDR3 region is CASSRNRLGGETQYF. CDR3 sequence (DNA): TGTGCCAGCAGCAGGAACCGACTAGGCGGGGAGACCCAGTACTTC.

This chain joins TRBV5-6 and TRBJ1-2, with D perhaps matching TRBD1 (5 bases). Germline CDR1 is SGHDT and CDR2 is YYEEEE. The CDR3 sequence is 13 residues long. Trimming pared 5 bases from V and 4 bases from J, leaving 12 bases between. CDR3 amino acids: CASRVGRAYGYTF. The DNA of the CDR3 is TGTGCCAGCAGGGTGGGCAGGGCCTATGGCTACACCTTC.

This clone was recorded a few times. CDR3 amino acids: CASSLGAGGLTDTQYF. In DNA, the CDR3 is TGTGCCAGCAGCTTGGGAGCGGGAGGCCTCACAGATACGCAGTATTTT. V and J are TRBV7-9 and TRBJ2-3, with 9 bases aligning to TRBD2. This CDR3 has 16 residues. Looked up from germline, CDR1 is SEHNR and CDR2 is FQNEAQ (reference sequence). With V trimmed by 3 bases and J by 2 bases, 6 bases remained unmatched.

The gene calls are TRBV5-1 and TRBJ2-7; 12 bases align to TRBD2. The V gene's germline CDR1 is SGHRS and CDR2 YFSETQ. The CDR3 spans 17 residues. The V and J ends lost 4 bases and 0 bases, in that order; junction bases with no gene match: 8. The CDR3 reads CASSAGTSGRSSYEQYF. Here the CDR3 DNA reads TGCGCCAGCAGCGCCGGGACTAGCGGGCGTAGCTCCTACGAGCAGTACTTC.

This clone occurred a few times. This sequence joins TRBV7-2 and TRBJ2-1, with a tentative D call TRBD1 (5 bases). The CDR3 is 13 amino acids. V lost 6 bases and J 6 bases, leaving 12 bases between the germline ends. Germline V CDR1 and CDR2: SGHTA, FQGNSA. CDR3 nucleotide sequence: TGTGCCAGCAGACGCGACAGAGGCAATGAGCAGTTCTTC. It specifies CASRRDRGNEQFF.

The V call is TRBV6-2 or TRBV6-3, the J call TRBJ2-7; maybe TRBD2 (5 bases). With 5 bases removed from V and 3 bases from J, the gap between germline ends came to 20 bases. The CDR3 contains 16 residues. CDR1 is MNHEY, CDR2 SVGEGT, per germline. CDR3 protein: CASSPPGLQGGYEQYF. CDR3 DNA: TGTGCCAGCAGTCCCCCCGGTCTTCAAGGAGGCTACGAGCAGTACTTC.

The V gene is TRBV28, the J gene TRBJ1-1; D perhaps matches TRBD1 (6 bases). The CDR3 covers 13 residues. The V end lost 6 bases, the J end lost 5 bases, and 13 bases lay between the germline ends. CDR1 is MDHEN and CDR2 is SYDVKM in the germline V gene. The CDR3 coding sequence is TGTGCCAGCAGAAACCAGGGGTTGACTGAAGCTTTCTTT. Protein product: CASRNQGLTEAFF. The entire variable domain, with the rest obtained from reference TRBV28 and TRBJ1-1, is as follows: DVKVTQSSRYLVKRTGEKVFLECVQDMDHENMFWYRQDPGLGLRLIYFSYDVKMKEKGDIPEGYSVSREKKERFSLILESASTNQTSMYLCASRNQGLTEAFFGQGTRLTVV.

The CDR3, as DNA: TGTGCCAGCAGTTACTCGGGCGGGAGAAAGACCCAGTACTTC. It specifies CASSYSGGRKTQYF. This chain links TRBV6-2 or TRBV6-3 with TRBJ2-5; TRBD2 aligns across 7 bases. This CDR3 spans 14 amino acids. V shed 0 bases and J 6 bases; nucleotides not matched to a gene: 4. CDR1 MNHEY and CDR2 SVGEGT come from the germline V gene.

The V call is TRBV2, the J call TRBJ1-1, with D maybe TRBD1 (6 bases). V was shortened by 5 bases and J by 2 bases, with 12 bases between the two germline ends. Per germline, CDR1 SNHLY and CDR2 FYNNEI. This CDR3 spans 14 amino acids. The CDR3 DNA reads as TGTGCCAGCAGTATCGGGACACCCAACACTGAAGCTTTCTTT. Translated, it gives CASSIGTPNTEAFF.

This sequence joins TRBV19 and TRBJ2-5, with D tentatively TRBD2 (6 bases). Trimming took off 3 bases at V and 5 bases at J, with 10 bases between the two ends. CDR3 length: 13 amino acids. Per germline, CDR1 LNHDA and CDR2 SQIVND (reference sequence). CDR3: CASSIGRGETQYF. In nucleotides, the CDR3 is TGTGCCAGTAGTATTGGTCGGGGGGAGACCCAGTACTTC.

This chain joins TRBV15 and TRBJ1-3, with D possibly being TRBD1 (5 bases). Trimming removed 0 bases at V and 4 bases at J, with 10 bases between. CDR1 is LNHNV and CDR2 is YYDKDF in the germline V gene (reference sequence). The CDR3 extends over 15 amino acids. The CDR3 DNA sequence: TGTGCCACCAGCAGAGACTTAGGGGTCGGAAACACCATATATTTT. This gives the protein CATSRDLGVGNTIYF.

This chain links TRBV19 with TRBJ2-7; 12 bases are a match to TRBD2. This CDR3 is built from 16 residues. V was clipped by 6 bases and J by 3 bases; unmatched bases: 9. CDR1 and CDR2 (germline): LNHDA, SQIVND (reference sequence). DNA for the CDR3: TGTGCCAGTAGCTCCAATCCGGGACTAGCGGGCTACGAGCAGTACTTC. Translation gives CASSSNPGLAGYEQYF.

CDR3 region: CASRVGIAYYNEQFF. As DNA, the CDR3 is TGTGCCAGCAGGGTGGGGATAGCGTATTACAATGAGCAGTTCTTC. The V gene is TRBV2, the J gene TRBJ2-1, with D perhaps TRBD2 (5 bases). The V gene lost 6 bases and the J gene lost 4 bases, with 16 bases spanning the gap. The CDR3 is made up of 15 amino acids. Germline V lookup: CDR1 SNHLY, CDR2 FYNNEI.

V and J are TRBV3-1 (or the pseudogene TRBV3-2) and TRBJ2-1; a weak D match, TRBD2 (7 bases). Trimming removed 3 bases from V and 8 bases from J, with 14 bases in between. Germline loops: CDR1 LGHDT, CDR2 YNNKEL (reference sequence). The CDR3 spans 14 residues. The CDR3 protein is CASSHNRGAYEQFF. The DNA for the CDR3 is TGTGCCAGCAGCCATAATCGGGGGGCGTATGAGCAGTTCTTC.

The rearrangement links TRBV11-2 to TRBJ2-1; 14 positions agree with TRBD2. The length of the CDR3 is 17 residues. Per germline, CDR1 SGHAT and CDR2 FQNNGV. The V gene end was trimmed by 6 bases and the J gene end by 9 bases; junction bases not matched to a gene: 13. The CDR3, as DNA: TGTGCCAGCAGGACCGGGACTAGCGGGAGTAGGCGGGGTGAGCAGTTCTTC. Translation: CASRTGTSGSRRGEQFF.

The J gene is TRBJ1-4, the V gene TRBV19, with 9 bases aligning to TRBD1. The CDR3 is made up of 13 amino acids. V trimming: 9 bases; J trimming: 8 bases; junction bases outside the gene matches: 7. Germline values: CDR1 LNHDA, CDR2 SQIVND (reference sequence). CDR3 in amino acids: CASEQGAQEKLFF. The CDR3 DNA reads TGTGCCAGCGAACAGGGGGCGCAAGAAAAACTGTTTTTT.

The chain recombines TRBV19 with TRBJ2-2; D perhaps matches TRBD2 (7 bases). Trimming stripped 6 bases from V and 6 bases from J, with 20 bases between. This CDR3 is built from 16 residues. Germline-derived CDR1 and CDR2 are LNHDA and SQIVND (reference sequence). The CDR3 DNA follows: TGTGCCAGTAGCCCAGGGGAGGGGTTCTTCTCCGGGGAGCTGTTTTTT. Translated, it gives CASSPGEGFFSGELFF.

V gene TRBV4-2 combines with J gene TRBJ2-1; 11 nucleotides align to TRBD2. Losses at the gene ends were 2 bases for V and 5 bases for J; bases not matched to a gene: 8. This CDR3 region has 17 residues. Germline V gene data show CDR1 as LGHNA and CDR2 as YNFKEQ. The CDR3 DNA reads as TGTGCCAGCAGCCAACCTGGGGTAGCGGGAGGGCACAATGAGCAGTTCTTC. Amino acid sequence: CASSQPGVAGGHNEQFF.

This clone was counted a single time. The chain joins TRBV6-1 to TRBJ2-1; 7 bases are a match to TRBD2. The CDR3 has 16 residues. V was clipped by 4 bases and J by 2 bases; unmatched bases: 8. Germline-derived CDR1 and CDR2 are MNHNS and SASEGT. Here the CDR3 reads CASSGQSGVAYNEQFF. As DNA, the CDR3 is TGTGCCAGCAGTGGCCAGAGCGGGGTAGCCTACAATGAGCAGTTCTTC.

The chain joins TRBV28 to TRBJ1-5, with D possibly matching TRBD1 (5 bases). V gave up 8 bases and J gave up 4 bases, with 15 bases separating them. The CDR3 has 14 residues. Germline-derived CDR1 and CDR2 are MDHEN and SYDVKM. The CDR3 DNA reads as TGTGCCAGCGTAAGAGACCAGGGAAATCAGCCCCAGCATTTT. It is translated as CASVRDQGNQPQHF. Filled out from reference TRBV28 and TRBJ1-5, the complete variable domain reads DVKVTQSSRYLVKRTGEKVFLECVQDMDHENMFWYRQDPGLGLRLIYFSYDVKMKEKGDIPEGYSVSREKKERFSLILESASTNQTSMYLCASVRDQGNQPQHFGDGTRLSIL.

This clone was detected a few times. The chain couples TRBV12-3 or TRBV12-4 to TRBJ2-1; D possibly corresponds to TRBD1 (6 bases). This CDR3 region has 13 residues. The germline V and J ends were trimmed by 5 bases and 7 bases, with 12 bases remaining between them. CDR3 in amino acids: CASSPIRGNEQFF. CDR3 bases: TGTGCCAGCAGTCCAATCAGGGGTAATGAGCAGTTCTTC.

The CDR3 reads CASSSPGQGEAFF. DNA of the CDR3: TGTGCCAGCAGCTCCCCGGGACAGGGAGAGGCGTTCTTC. The chain recombines TRBV7-9 with TRBJ2-1; TRBD1 aligns across 9 bases. The germline CDR1 and CDR2 sequences are SEHNR and FQNEAQ (reference sequence). Unmatched junction bases numbered 10, after V lost 4 bases and J lost 15 bases. The CDR3 consists of 13 residues.

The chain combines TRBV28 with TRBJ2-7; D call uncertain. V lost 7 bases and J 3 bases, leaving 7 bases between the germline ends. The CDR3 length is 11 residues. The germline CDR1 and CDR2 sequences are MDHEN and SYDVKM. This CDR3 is CASNSDYEQYF. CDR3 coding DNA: TGTGCCAGCAATTCAGACTACGAGCAGTACTTC.

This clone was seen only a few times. The CDR3 loop reads CASSVLAGLSSYNEQFF. Written as DNA, the CDR3 is TGTGCCAGCAGTGTACTAGCGGGCTTAAGCTCCTACAATGAGCAGTTCTTC. The V gene is TRBV27, the J gene TRBJ2-1; 9 bases fit TRBD2. This CDR3 is built from 17 residues. The germline CDR1 and CDR2 sequences are MNHEY and SMNVEV (reference sequence). The V gene end was trimmed by 5 bases and the J gene end by 0 bases; junction bases not matched to a gene: 8.

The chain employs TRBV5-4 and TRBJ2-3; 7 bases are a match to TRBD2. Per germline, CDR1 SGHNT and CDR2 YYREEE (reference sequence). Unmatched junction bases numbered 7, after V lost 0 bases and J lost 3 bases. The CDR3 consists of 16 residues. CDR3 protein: CASSLDVGGPTDTQYF. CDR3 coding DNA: TGTGCCAGCAGCTTGGATGTGGGAGGGCCTACAGATACGCAGTATTTT.

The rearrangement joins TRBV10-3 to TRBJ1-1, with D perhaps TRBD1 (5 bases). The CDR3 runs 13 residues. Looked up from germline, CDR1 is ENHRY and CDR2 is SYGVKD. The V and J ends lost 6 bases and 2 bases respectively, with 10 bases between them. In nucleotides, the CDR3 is TGTGCCATCAGATCAACAGGTAACACTGAAGCTTTCTTT. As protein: CAIRSTGNTEAFF.

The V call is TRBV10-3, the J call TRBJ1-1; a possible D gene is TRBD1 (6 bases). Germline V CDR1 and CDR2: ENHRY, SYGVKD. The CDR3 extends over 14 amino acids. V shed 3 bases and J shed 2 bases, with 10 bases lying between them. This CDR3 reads CAISDGGLNTEAFF. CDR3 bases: TGTGCCATCAGTGACGGGGGGCTTAACACTGAAGCTTTCTTT.

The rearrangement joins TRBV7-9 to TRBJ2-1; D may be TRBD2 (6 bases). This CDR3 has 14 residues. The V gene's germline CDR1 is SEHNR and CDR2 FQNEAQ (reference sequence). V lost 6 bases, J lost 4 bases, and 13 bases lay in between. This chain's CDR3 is CASRAGTGYNEQFF. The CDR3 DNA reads TGTGCCAGCAGGGCCGGGACTGGGTACAATGAGCAGTTCTTC.

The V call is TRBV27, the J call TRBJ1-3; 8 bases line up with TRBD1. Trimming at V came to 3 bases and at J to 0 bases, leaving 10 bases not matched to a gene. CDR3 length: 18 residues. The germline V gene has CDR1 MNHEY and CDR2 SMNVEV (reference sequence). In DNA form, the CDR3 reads TGTGCCAGCAGTTTCACCTGGACAGGGCCGGGCTCTGGAAACACCATATATTTT. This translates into CASSFTWTGPGSGNTIYF.

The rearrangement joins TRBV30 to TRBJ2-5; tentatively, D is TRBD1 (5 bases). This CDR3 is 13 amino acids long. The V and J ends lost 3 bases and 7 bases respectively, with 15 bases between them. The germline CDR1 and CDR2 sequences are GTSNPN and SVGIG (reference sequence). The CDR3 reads CAWSPGSSGTQYF. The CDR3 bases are TGTGCCTGGAGCCCAGGGTCCTCCGGGACCCAGTACTTC.